The sample holds a few counts of the clone carrying this TCR beta chain. Produced via immunoSEQ multiplex PCR; TCRdb's table is partial and in-frame only. This repertoire shows more than 85,000 clones, roughly 87% found once; its top ten account for more than 15%. This entry belongs to a study of blood T cell repertoires in COVID-19. At the level of the study: Some COVID-19 samples were acute and others convalescent; all came from the United States, Italy and Spain.

V was clipped by 0 bases and J by 5 bases, with 14 bases between them. The CDR3 runs 16 residues. Looked up from germline, CDR1 is LNHDA and CDR2 is SQIVND (reference sequence). Sample: peripheral blood. The source of this sequence is a man older than 75 with acute or convalescent COVID-19. This rearrangement joins TRBV19 to TRBJ2-1, with D tentatively TRBD2 (5 bases). DNA of the CDR3: TGTGCCAGTAGTATAGAAACGGGGATACAGAACAATGAGCAGTTCTTC. Translation: CASSIETGIQNNEQFF.